The 3 T cell receptor beta chains in this list originate from one sample, sequenced in a study of blood T cell repertoires in COVID-19. Sequenced by immunoSEQ multiplex PCR; TCRdb stores in-frame clones only, minus some. The table shows approximately 170,000 clones, with 84% occurring only once. Sequenced material: PBMCs or T cells enriched from blood (not recorded which). These receptor sequences come from a woman aged 45-65 years who had recovered from COVID-19.

The genes are TRBV28 and TRBJ1-4; a weak D match, TRBD1 (5 bases). The germline V gene has CDR1 MDHEN and CDR2 SYDVKM. The CDR3 totals 15 residues. V lost 2 bases to trimming and J lost 7 bases, with 14 bases between them. The CDR3, as DNA: TGTGCCAGCAGTTTAAGGCGGTTCAGGGCTGAAAAACTGTTTTTT. Protein product: CASSLRRFRAEKLFF.

V and J are TRBV4-1 and TRBJ1-4; 8 bases map to TRBD1. Germline-derived CDR1 and CDR2 are MGHRA and YSYEKL. This CDR3 has 15 amino acids. Losses at the gene ends were 5 bases for V and 6 bases for J; bases not matched to a gene: 8. CDR3 in DNA: TGCGCCAGCAGCGGGACTCAGGGGGCACATGAAAAACTGTTTTTT. It yields the protein CASSGTQGAHEKLFF.

The V and J genes are TRBV27 and TRBJ1-2; TRBD1 aligns across 10 bases. The CDR3 spans 15 residues. The V gene end was trimmed by 5 bases and the J gene end by 8 bases; junction bases not matched to a gene: 11. The germline gives CDR1 MNHEY, CDR2 SMNVEV (reference sequence). Written as DNA, the CDR3 is TGTGCCAGCAGTCCCGCCGGGACAGGGGTTATGGGCTACACCTTC. Translation gives CASSPAGTGVMGYTF.